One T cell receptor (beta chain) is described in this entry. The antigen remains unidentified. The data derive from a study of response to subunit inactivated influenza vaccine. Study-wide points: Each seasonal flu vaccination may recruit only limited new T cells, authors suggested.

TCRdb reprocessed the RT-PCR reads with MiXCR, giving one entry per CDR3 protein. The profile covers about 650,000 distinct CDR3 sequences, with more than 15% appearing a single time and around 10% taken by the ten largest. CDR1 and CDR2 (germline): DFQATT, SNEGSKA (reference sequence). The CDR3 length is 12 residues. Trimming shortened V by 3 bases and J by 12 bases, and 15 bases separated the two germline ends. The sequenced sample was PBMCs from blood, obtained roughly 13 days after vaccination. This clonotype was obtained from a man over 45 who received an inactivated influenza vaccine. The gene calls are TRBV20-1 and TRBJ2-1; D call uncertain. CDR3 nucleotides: TGCAGTGCTAGGTTCGGTGGTGGACGGCAGTTCTTC. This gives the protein CSARFGGGRQFF.